This T cell receptor (beta chain) appears in the sequencing data of a study of blood T cell repertoires in COVID-19. Study-wide background: COVID-19 samples, acute and convalescent, were from the United States, Italy and Spain.

Authors' processing steps: Amplification from reference gene primers served as the basis for estimated nucleated cell counts. Repertoires were generated with immunoSEQ multiplex PCR, while TCRdb's copy carries only in-frame clones and drops some. D and trimming were read from the DNA, whereas the V and J calls and clone size are those reported in that table. The table lists 150,000 to 200,000 clones, about 84% of them singletons. CDR3 length equals 15 residues. Trimming took 5 bases from V and 3 from J, leaving 16 bases between them. Germline lookup yields CDR1 SEHNR and CDR2 FQNEAQ (reference sequence).

Input material: peripheral blood. The chain carries TRBV7-9 and TRBJ1-1, with TRBD1 as a possible D gene (5 bases). The receptor's source is a woman aged 25 to 39 with acute or convalescent COVID-19. The CDR3: CASSKPEGRDTEAFF. Here the CDR3 DNA reads TGTGCCAGCAGCAAGCCCGAGGGGAGGGACACTGAAGCTTTCTTT.